The rows below give T cell receptor beta chains drawn from one sample of a study of CD8+ T cells in alopecia areata. The data were produced by immunoSEQ multiplex PCR, yet TCRdb's version contains in-frame clones alone and is incomplete. This sample has 110,000 to 150,000 clones, with less than 65% found just once. The sequenced material came from CD8+ T cells sorted from blood. These receptors originate from a human donor in good health. Both conserved end residues are part of each CDR3. A D gene is named only where the DNA matches it firmly. Size values are once, few and many counts, or a class for expanded clones, and some rows have none.

clone_size: -
j_call: TRBJ2-1
v_call: TRBV29-1
d_call: -
cdr3_nt: TGCAGCGTTGAGGGTAGGAGGGCTGAGCAGTTCTTC
cdr3_aa: CSVEGRRAEQFF

clone_size: -
j_call: TRBJ2-7
v_call: TRBV11-2
d_call: -
cdr3_nt: TGTGCCAGCAGCTTAGAGCCGCATTCCTACGAGCAGTACTTC
cdr3_aa: CASSLEPHSYEQYF

clone_size: -
j_call: TRBJ2-2
v_call: TRBV4-1
d_call: TRBD2
cdr3_nt: TGCGCCAGCAGCCAGGGGAGGACTAGCGGGAGAAGAGGCGGGGAGCTGTTTTTT
cdr3_aa: CASSQGRTSGRRGGELFF

clone_size: -
j_call: TRBJ2-1
v_call: TRBV6-5
d_call: -
cdr3_nt: TGTGCCAGCAGTTACGGCCACCTCGGGGAGACCGAGCAGTTCTTC
cdr3_aa: CASSYGHLGETEQFF

clone_size: -
j_call: TRBJ2-1
v_call: TRBV29-1
d_call: TRBD2
cdr3_nt: TGCAGCGTTGCCGGGACTAGCGGGAGAAGGGGGGATGAGCAGTTCTTC
cdr3_aa: CSVAGTSGRRGDEQFF

clone_size: few
j_call: TRBJ2-7
v_call: TRBV13
d_call: -
cdr3_nt: TGTGCCAGCAGCTCCGAGGACACTCGCTACGAGCAGTACTTC
cdr3_aa: CASSSEDTRYEQYF

clone_size: -
j_call: TRBJ2-2
v_call: TRBV9
d_call: -
cdr3_nt: TGTGCCAGCAGCGGGGCACAGGGCACCGGGGAGCTGTTTTTT
cdr3_aa: CASSGAQGTGELFF

clone_size: -
j_call: TRBJ1-2
v_call: TRBV6-6
d_call: TRBD1
cdr3_nt: TGTGCCAGCAGTTACGGGGGACAGGACTATGGCTACACCTTC
cdr3_aa: CASSYGGQDYGYTF

clone_size: -
j_call: TRBJ1-1
v_call: TRBV15
d_call: -
cdr3_nt: TGTGCCACCAGCGCTCGTTGGGGTGAAGCTTTCTTT
cdr3_aa: CATSARWGEAFF

clone_size: few
j_call: TRBJ1-2
v_call: TRBV6-4
d_call: -
cdr3_nt: TGTGCCAGCACTCAAAGATCCAGGGGCTATGGCTACACCTTC
cdr3_aa: CASTQRSRGYGYTF

clone_size: -
j_call: TRBJ1-1
v_call: TRBV27
d_call: -
cdr3_nt: TGTGCCAGCAGTTTGTACAGCCAAAACACTGAAGCTTTCTTT
cdr3_aa: CASSLYSQNTEAFF

clone_size: -
j_call: TRBJ2-6
v_call: TRBV9
d_call: TRBD1
cdr3_nt: TGTGCCAGCGGACAGGCTGGGGCCAACGTCCTGACTTTC
cdr3_aa: CASGQAGANVLTF

clone_size: -
j_call: TRBJ2-3
v_call: TRBV9
d_call: TRBD2
cdr3_nt: TGTGCCAGCAGCGCGGGGGGAAGCACAGATACGCAGTATTTT
cdr3_aa: CASSAGGSTDTQYF

clone_size: few
j_call: TRBJ2-7
v_call: TRBV27
d_call: -
cdr3_nt: TGTGCCAGCAGTTCCTCCTACGAGCAGTACTTC
cdr3_aa: CASSSSYEQYF

clone_size: -
j_call: TRBJ2-7
v_call: TRBV7-9
d_call: -
cdr3_nt: TGTGCCAGCAGCCCGCGCACCGGACGCGCGGAGGAGCAGTACTTC
cdr3_aa: CASSPRTGRAEEQYF

clone_size: -
j_call: TRBJ2-3
v_call: TRBV5-1
d_call: TRBD2
cdr3_nt: TGCGCCAGCAGCTTTACAGCGGGAGGAACAGATACGCAGTATTTT
cdr3_aa: CASSFTAGGTDTQYF

clone_size: -
j_call: TRBJ2-1
v_call: TRBV10-3
d_call: TRBD1
cdr3_nt: TGTGCCATCAGTGAGCCGGGACAGGGCGGGTTCAATGAGCAGTTCTTC
cdr3_aa: CAISEPGQGGFNEQFF

clone_size: -
j_call: TRBJ2-7
v_call: TRBV29-1
d_call: -
cdr3_nt: TGCAGCGTTGTAGGGACAAGGAACTACGAGCAGTACTTC
cdr3_aa: CSVVGTRNYEQYF